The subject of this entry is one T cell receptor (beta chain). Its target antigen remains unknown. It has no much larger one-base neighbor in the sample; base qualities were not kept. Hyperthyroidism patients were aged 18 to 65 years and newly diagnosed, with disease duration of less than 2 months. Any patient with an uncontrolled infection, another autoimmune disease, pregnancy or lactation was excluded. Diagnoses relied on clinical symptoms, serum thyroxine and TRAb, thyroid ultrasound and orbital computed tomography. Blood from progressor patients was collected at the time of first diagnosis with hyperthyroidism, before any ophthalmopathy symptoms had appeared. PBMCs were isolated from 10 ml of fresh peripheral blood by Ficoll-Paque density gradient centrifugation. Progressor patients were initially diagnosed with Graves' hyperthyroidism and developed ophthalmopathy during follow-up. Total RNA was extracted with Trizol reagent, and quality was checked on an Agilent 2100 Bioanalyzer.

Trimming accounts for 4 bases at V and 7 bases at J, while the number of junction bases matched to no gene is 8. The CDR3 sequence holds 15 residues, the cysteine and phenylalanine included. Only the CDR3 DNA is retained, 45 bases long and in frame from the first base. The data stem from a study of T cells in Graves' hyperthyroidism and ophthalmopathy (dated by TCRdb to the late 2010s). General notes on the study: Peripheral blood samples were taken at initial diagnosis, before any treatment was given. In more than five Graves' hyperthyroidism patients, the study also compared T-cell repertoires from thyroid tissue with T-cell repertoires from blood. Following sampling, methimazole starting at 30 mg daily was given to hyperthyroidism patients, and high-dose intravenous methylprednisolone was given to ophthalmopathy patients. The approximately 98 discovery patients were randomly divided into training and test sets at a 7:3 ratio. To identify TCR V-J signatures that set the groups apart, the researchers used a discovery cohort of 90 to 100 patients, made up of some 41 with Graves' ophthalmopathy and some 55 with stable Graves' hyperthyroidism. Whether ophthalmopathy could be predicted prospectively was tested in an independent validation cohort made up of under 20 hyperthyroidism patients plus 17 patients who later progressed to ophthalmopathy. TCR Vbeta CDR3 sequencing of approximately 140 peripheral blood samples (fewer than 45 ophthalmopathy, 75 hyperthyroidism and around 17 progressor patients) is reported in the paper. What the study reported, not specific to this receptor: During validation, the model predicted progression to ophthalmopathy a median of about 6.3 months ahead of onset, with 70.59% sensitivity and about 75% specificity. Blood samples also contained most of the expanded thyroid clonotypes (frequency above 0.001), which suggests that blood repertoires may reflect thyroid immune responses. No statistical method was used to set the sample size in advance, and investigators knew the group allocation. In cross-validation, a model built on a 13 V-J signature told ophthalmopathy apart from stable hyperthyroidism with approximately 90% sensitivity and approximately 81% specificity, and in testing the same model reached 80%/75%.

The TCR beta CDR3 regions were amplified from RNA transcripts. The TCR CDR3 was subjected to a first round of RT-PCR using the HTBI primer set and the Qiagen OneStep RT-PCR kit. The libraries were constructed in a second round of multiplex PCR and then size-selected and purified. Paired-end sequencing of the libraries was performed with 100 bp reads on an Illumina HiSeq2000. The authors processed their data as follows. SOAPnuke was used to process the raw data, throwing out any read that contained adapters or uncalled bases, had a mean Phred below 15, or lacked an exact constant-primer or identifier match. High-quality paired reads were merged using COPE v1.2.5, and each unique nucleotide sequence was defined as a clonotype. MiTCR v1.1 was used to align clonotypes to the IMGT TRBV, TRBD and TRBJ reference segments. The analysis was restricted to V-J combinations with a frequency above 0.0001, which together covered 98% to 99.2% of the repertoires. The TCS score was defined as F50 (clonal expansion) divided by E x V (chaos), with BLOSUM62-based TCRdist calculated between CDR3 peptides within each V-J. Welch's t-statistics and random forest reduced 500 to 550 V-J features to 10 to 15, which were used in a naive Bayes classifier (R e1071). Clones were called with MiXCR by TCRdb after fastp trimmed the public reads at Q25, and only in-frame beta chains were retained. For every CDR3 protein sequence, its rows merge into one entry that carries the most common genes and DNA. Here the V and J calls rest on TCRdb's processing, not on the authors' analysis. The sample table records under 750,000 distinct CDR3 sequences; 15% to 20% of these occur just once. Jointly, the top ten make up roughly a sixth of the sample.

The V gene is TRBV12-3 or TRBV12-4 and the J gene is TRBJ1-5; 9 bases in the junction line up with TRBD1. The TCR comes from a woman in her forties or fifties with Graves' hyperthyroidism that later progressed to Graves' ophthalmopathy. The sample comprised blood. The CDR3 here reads CASSSRDRAYQPQHF. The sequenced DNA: TGTGCCAGCAGTTCCAGGGACAGGGCGTACCAGCCCCAGCATTTT.